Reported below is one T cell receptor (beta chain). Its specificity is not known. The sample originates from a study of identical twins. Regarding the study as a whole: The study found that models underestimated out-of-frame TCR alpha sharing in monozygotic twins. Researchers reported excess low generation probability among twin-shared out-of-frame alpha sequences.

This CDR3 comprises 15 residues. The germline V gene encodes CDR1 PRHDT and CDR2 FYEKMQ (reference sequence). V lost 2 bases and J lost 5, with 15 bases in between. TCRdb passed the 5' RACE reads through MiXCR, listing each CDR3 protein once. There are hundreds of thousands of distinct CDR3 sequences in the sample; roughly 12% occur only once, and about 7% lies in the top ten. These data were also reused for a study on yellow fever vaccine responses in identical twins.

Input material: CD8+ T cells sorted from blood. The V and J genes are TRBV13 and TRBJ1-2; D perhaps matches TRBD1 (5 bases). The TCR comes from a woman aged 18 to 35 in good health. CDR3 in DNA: TGTGCCAGCAGCTTAAAAGGGGACTTTAATTATGGCTACACCTTC. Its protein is CASSLKGDFNYGYTF.